Below, 29 T cell receptor beta chains from the same sample are listed, as sequenced in a study of T cell changes during pregnancy in multiple sclerosis. Repertoires were generated with immunoSEQ multiplex PCR, while TCRdb's copy carries only in-frame clones and drops some. There are 25,000 to 35,000 clones in the sample; more than 75% occur only once, and around 0.4% lies in the top ten. Material: CD4+ T cells from peripheral blood mononuclear cells, obtained in the second trimester of pregnancy. These TCRs come from a female donor in good health, enrolled as a control in a pregnancy study.

The V and J genes are TRBV29-1 and TRBJ2-7; TRBD1 aligns across 9 bases. Germline loops: CDR1 SQVTM, CDR2 ANQGSEA. The CDR3 spans 14 residues. The V gene end was trimmed by 3 bases and the J gene end by 4 bases; junction bases not matched to a gene: 7. CDR3 sequence reads: CSVDSGTGIYEQYF. The CDR3 DNA is TGCAGCGTTGATTCGGGGACAGGGATATACGAGCAGTACTTC.

V and J are TRBV6-1 and TRBJ1-2, with TRBD1 matching 7 bases. CDR1 and CDR2 from the germline V gene are MNHNS and SASEGT. The V gene end was trimmed by 3 bases and the J gene end by 2 bases; junction bases not matched to a gene: 6. This CDR3 region has 15 residues. CDR3 amino acids: CASSDWSGQNYGYTF. DNA for the CDR3: TGTGCCAGCAGTGATTGGTCGGGACAGAACTATGGCTACACCTTC.

J is TRBJ2-2 and V is TRBV7-2; 7 nucleotides line up with TRBD1. The V segment lost 1 base and the J segment 6 bases; nucleotides outside the gene matches: 5. The CDR3 has 15 amino acids. Germline CDR1 reads SGHTA; CDR2 reads FQGNSA. In DNA, the CDR3 is TGTGCCAGCAGCTTAGTAACAGGGGTCGCCGGGGAGCTGTTTTTT. Amino acid sequence: CASSLVTGVAGELFF.

The chain is built from TRBV19 and TRBJ1-5, with D perhaps TRBD1 (5 bases). V dropped 5 bases and J dropped 7 bases, with 12 bases sitting between them. There are 13 residues in the CDR3. Germline CDR1 LNHDA, CDR2 SQIVND (reference sequence). CDR3 residues: CASSDFAGQPQHF. The CDR3 coding sequence is TGTGCCAGTAGTGACTTCGCAGGGCAGCCCCAGCATTTT. Using reference TRBV19 and TRBJ1-5 for the parts outside the CDR3, the full variable domain is DGGITQSPKYLFRKEGQNVTLSCEQNLNHDAMYWYRQDPGQGLRLIYYSQIVNDFQKGDIAEGYSVSREKKESFPLTVTSAQKNPTAFYLCASSDFAGQPQHFGDGTRLSIL.

Concerning this clone itself: Other DNA sequences within the sample encode an identical CDR3. This chain uses TRBV19 with TRBJ1-1; 8 bases fit TRBD1. J gave up 1 base and V 3 bases, and 1 base lay outside the gene matches. This CDR3 has 14 residues. Germline assignment: CDR1 LNHDA and CDR2 SQIVND (reference sequence). CDR3 nucleotides: TGTGCCAGTAGTATCCAGGGGGCGAACACTGAAGCTTTCTTT. It translates to CASSIQGANTEAFF.

The chain combines TRBV21-1 with TRBJ1-3; the table's D call, TRBD1, has no DNA check behind it. TRBV21-1 is tagged as a pseudogene. The CDR3 length is 15 residues. CDR3 coding DNA: TGTGCCAGCAGCAAAAAAGGTAGGGGCGGAAACACCATATATTTT. Translating it yields CASSKKGRGGNTIYF.

The chain combines TRBV19 with TRBJ2-5; the D gene is possibly TRBD1 (5 bases). This CDR3 has 15 amino acids. V dropped 2 bases and J dropped 0 bases, with 10 bases sitting between them. Germline-derived CDR1 and CDR2 are LNHDA and SQIVND (reference sequence). Here the CDR3 reads CASSITPTDQETQYF. The CDR3 nucleotides read TGTGCCAGTAGTATAACCCCGACAGACCAAGAGACCCAGTACTTC.

This clone was detected once. This chain joins TRBV30 and TRBJ2-5, with 8 bases lining up with TRBD2. Germline CDR1 reads GTSNPN; CDR2 reads SVGIG (reference sequence). This CDR3 spans 12 amino acids. V lost 5 bases to trimming and J lost 5 bases; unmatched junction nucleotides: 4. Written as DNA, the CDR3 is TGTGCCTGGGCGGGGGGCGGTGAGACCCAGTACTTC. This codes for CAWAGGGETQYF.

The chain uses TRBV19 and TRBJ2-5, with TRBD1 as a possible D gene (6 bases). This CDR3 is built from 13 residues. With 3 bases removed from V and 7 bases from J, the gap between germline ends came to 12 bases. CDR1 and CDR2 (germline): LNHDA, SQIVND (reference sequence). CDR3 region: CASSIRTAPTQYF. CDR3 nucleotide sequence: TGTGCCAGTAGTATTCGGACAGCTCCGACCCAGTACTTC.

J is TRBJ1-5 and V is TRBV4-2; no firm D call. V was pared by 0 bases and J by 3 bases, with 6 bases between. The CDR3 runs 14 residues. The germline V gene has CDR1 LGHNA and CDR2 YNFKEQ. The CDR3 region has the DNA TGTGCCAGCAGCCAAGACAGTGCCAATCAGCCCCAGCATTTT. Translating gives CASSQDSANQPQHF.

This chain joins TRBV28 and TRBJ2-7; D is perhaps TRBD2 (5 bases). The V and J ends lost 5 bases and 2 bases respectively, with 7 bases between them. Germline loops: CDR1 MDHEN, CDR2 SYDVKM. The CDR3 loop spans 12 amino acids. CDR3 protein: CASSSGPYEQYF. CDR3 DNA sequence: TGTGCCAGCAGTAGCGGTCCCTACGAGCAGTACTTC.

The chain has TRBV23-1 and TRBJ2-2; D call uncertain. TRBV23-1 is known as an ORF, though its function is uncertain. Between the trimmed V and J ends, which lost 2 bases and 8 bases, there was a span of 12 bases. The CDR3 has 14 residues. The CDR3 bases are TGCGCCAGCAGTCAAGGGCAGGCAAAGGGGGAGCTGTTTTTT. Its protein is CASSQGQAKGELFF.

The V gene is TRBV5-1, the J gene TRBJ2-3, with a tentative D call TRBD2 (7 bases). There are 16 residues in the CDR3. Germline V gene lookup returns CDR1 SGHRS and CDR2 YFSETQ. The V end lost 0 bases, the J end lost 5 bases, and 16 bases lay between the germline ends. The CDR3: CASSLARGGRGDTQYF. CDR3 DNA sequence: TGCGCCAGCAGCTTGGCCAGGGGAGGGCGAGGAGATACGCAGTATTTT. Variable domain in full (rest from reference TRBV5-1 and TRBJ2-3): KAGVTQTPRYLIKTRGQQVTLSCSPISGHRSVSWYQQTPGQGLQFLFEYFSETQRNKGNFPGRFSGRQFSNSRSEMNVSTLELGDSALYLCASSLARGGRGDTQYFGPGTRLTVL.

The genes are TRBV25-1 and TRBJ2-1, with 7 bases that match TRBD1. The CDR3 is 15 amino acids. CDR1 is MGHDK, CDR2 SYGVNS, per germline. V gave up 8 bases and J gave up 3 bases; unmatched junction bases: 10. The CDR3 nucleotides are TGTGCCAGCGCGGAGACAGGGAGACACTACAATGAGCAGTTCTTC. Protein: CASAETGRHYNEQFF.

The gene calls are TRBV30 and TRBJ1-3; D is unclear. Between the trimmed V and J ends, which lost 3 bases and 4 bases, there was a span of 13 bases. This CDR3 has 14 amino acids. Germline CDR1 is GTSNPN and CDR2 is SVGIG (reference sequence). CDR3 nucleotides: TGTGCCTGGAGCCGCGGGGAAAGAGGAAACACCATATATTTT. Translating gives CAWSRGERGNTIYF.

The chain employs TRBV6-5 and TRBJ1-4, with D perhaps TRBD1 (5 bases). Trimming took off 2 bases at V and 8 bases at J, with 15 bases between the two ends. The CDR3 length is 15 residues. CDR1 and CDR2 (germline): MNHEY, SVGAGI. CDR3 nucleotides: TGTGCCAGCAGTTACGCGGGGGGAGTGAACGAAAAACTGTTTTTT. Translated: CASSYAGGVNEKLFF.

The chain joins TRBV7-2 to TRBJ1-6; unclear D gene. The V end was cut by 1 base, the J end by 9 bases, with 7 bases between. CDR1 and CDR2 (germline): SGHTA, FQGNSA. This CDR3 is built from 13 residues. The CDR3 sequence: CASSLVPGSPLHF. The CDR3 coding sequence is TGTGCCAGCAGCTTAGTTCCGGGTTCACCCCTCCACTTT.

The J gene is TRBJ1-2, the V gene TRBV28; perhaps TRBD1 as D (5 bases). The germline V gene encodes CDR1 MDHEN and CDR2 SYDVKM. The CDR3 is 14 amino acids. The V and J ends lost 0 bases and 2 bases respectively, with 7 bases between them. In DNA, the CDR3 is TGTGCCAGCAGTTTATGGGGGGGGAACTATGGCTACACCTTC. Its protein is CASSLWGGNYGYTF.

V is TRBV6-5 and J is TRBJ1-1, with unresolved D. The CDR3 covers 16 residues. Per the germline V gene, CDR1 is MNHEY and CDR2 is SVGAGI. The ends were cut back, 2 bases at V and 1 base at J, with 14 bases in the middle. CDR3 loop: CASSYTGLSENTEAFF. CDR3 sequence (DNA): TGTGCCAGCAGTTACACGGGTCTAAGTGAGAACACTGAAGCTTTCTTT.

The chain's CDR3 is CACGRSPNYGYTF. CDR3 nucleotides: TGTGCCTGCGGGAGGAGCCCTAACTATGGCTACACCTTC. The chain couples TRBV30 to TRBJ1-2; the D is unclear. The germline V gene encodes CDR1 GTSNPN and CDR2 SVGIG (reference sequence). Trimming stripped 6 bases from V and 0 bases from J, with 11 bases between. The CDR3 spans 13 residues.

This clone was observed a few times. The chain employs TRBV30 and TRBJ1-1; D is uncertain. Germline V gives CDR1 GTSNPN, CDR2 SVGIG (reference sequence). V was shortened by 8 bases and J by 8 bases, with 12 bases between the two germline ends. The CDR3 sequence is 10 residues long. The DNA of the CDR3 is TGTGCCCAGAGGGTCCCCGAAGCTTTCTTT. Its translation is CAQRVPEAFF.

This clone occurred a few times. The rearrangement links TRBV28 to TRBJ1-2; D is unresolved. The CDR3 consists of 11 residues. V lost 6 bases and J 5 bases, leaving 7 bases between the germline ends. Germline values: CDR1 MDHEN, CDR2 SYDVKM. This CDR3 reads CASSRGYGYTF. CDR3 coding DNA: TGTGCCAGCAGCCGAGGGTATGGCTACACCTTC.

The V call is TRBV19, the J call TRBJ2-1, with a possible D match to TRBD2 (7 bases). The germline V and J ends were trimmed by 2 bases and 2 bases, with 13 bases remaining between them. Germline V gene sequence: CDR1 LNHDA, CDR2 SQIVND (reference sequence). The CDR3 runs to 16 residues. The DNA for the CDR3 is TGTGCCAGTAGTATAATTCGGGGGGCTGCCTACAATGAGCAGTTCTTC. This translates into CASSIIRGAAYNEQFF. Using reference TRBV19 and TRBJ2-1 for the parts outside the CDR3, the full variable domain is DGGITQSPKYLFRKEGQNVTLSCEQNLNHDAMYWYRQDPGQGLRLIYYSQIVNDFQKGDIAEGYSVSREKKESFPLTVTSAQKNPTAFYLCASSIIRGAAYNEQFFGPGTRLTVL.

The J gene is TRBJ1-2, the V gene TRBV29-1, with TRBD1 as a possible D gene (5 bases). CDR1 SQVTM and CDR2 ANQGSEA come from the germline V gene. V lost 4 bases to trimming and J lost 1 base, with 19 bases between them. CDR3 length: 16 residues. The CDR3 loop is CSVGGWGGLDNYGYTF. The CDR3 DNA reads as TGCAGCGTTGGGGGATGGGGGGGTCTCGATAACTATGGCTACACCTTC.

The rearrangement uses TRBV18 and TRBJ2-6, with 7 bases identical to TRBD1. The V gene's germline CDR1 is KGHSH and CDR2 LQKENI. The length of the CDR3 is 15 residues. V lost 6 bases to trimming and J lost 1 base; unmatched junction nucleotides: 3. The CDR3 region has the DNA TGTGCCAGCTCCCCGGGACAGTCTGGGGCCAACGTCCTGACTTTC. This sequence encodes CASSPGQSGANVLTF.

DNA for the CDR3: TGTGCCAGCGGCACCTTCGGGGGTGAGCAGTTCTTC. Its protein is CASGTFGGEQFF. The chain recombines TRBV7-9 with TRBJ2-1; D might be TRBD2 (6 bases). The CDR3 sequence is 12 residues long. Germline CDR1 reads SEHNR; CDR2 reads FQNEAQ (reference sequence). V lost 8 bases and J lost 9, with 14 bases in between.

The genes are TRBV5-1 and TRBJ2-4; 8 nucleotides match TRBD2. CDR1 is SGHRS and CDR2 is YFSETQ in the germline V gene. Losses at the gene ends were 1 base for V and 12 bases for J; bases not matched to a gene: 15. The length of the CDR3 is 16 residues. Here the CDR3 DNA reads TGCGCCAGCAGCTTGAATTTTAGGGGCGGGGGGTCGCCTCAGTACTTC. It specifies CASSLNFRGGGSPQYF.

The rearrangement links TRBV4-3 to TRBJ2-3, with 8 nucleotides matching TRBD2. The CDR3 has 14 amino acids. V lost 4 bases and J lost 4; bases outside the gene matches: 4. The germline V gene has CDR1 LGHNA and CDR2 YSLEER. CDR3 sequence reads: CASSPSGSSDTQYF. For the CDR3, the DNA is TGCGCCAGCAGCCCTAGCGGGTCTTCAGATACGCAGTATTTT.

This clone was counted between two and nine times. The CDR3 nucleotides read TGTGCCAGCAGTGCCTTGGGACAGGGGGGGTACGAGCAGTACTTC. Its translation: CASSALGQGGYEQYF. The chain is built from TRBV6-1 and TRBJ2-7, with 11 bases matching TRBD1. V lost 4 bases and J lost 4; bases outside the gene matches: 6. The CDR3 has 15 amino acids. Germline V gene data show CDR1 as MNHNS and CDR2 as SASEGT.